This T cell receptor (beta chain) was sequenced in a study of Graves' ophthalmopathy and Graves' hyperthyroidism. Study conclusions and caveats: Appearing in blood as well were most expanded thyroid clonotypes above 0.001 frequency.

Researchers took RNA transcripts and amplified TCR beta CDR3 regions from them. RT-PCR in the first round used HTBI primers; a second-round multiplex PCR followed. TCRdb used MiXCR to reprocess the multiplex PCR reads, holding one entry per CDR3 protein. The table has roughly 1.1 million distinct CDR3 sequences, about two fifths seen once. As for this clonotype: Its antigen remains unknown.

V lost 1 base and J 0 bases, leaving 12 bases between the germline ends. Per germline, CDR1 SEHNR and CDR2 FQNEAQ (reference sequence). This CDR3 has 16 residues. Participants with hyperthyroidism, aged 18 to 65, were newly diagnosed with under 2 months' duration. Diagnosis used clinical symptoms, serum thyroxine, TRAb, thyroid ultrasound and orbital computed tomography. The chain is built from TRBV7-9 and TRBJ1-2, with TRBD1 as a possible D gene (5 bases). This clonotype originated in an adult man with Graves' hyperthyroidism. Sequenced input: peripheral blood or thyroid tissue (not recorded which). In nucleotides, the CDR3 is TGTGCCAGCAGCTTAGGGGGCAGTCTTACTAACTATGGCTACACCTTC. Translated, it gives CASSLGGSLTNYGYTF.